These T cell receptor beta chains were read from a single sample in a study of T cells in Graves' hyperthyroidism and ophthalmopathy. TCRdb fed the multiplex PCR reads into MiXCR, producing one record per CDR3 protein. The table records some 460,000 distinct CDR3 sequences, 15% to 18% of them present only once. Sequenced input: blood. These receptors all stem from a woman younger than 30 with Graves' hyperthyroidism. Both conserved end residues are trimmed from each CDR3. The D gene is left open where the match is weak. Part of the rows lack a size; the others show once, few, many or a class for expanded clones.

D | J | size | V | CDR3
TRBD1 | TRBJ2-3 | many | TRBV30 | AWSWDRGGTDTQY
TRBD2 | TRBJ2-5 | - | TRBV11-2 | ASSLVMLAGGYAETQY
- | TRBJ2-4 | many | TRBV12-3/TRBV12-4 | ASSPVIVGSKNIQY
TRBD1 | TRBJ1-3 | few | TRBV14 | ASSKRTGWGNTIY
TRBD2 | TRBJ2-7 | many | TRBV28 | ASCPLAEGHGQY
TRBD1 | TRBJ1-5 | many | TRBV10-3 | AISEQGGNQPQH
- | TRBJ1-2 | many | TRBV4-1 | ASSQDGRENYGYT
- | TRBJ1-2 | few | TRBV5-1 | ASSLSLKSVGGYT
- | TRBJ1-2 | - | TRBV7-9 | ASSRPYRPYGYT
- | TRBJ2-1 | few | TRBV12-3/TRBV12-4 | ASSKRQSSYNEQF
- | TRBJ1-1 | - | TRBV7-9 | ASSSFRQNTEAF
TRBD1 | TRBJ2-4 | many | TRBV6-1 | ASSPRQGLIVAKNIQY
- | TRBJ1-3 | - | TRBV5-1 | ASSLPARATRVFSGDTIY
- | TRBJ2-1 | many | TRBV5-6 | ASSLEGDPDEQF
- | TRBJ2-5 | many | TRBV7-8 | ASSLAVLRDAFQETQY
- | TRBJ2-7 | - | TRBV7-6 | ASSLRGFYEQY
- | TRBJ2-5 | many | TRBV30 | AWSGPAQETQY
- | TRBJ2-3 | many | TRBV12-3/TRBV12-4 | ASSPLWPSTDTQY
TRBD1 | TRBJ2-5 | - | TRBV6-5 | ASSCSTWDRQETQY
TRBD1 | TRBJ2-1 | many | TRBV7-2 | ASSSGGTGFNEQF
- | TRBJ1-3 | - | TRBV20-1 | SAREQSSGNTIY
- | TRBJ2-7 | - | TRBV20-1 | SARATGPSGEQY
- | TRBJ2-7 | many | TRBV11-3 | ASSHAGAGRSYEQY
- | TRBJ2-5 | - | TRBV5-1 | ASSLKGVWEETQY
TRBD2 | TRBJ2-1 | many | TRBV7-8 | ASSRLTSGGYNNEQF
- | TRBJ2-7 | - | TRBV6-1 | ASGPGGEQY